These 30 T cell receptor beta chains originate from one sample sequenced in a study of high-grade serous ovarian cancer treatment subgroups. Libraries were prepared by immunoSEQ multiplex PCR; TCRdb keeps only in-frame clonotypes and omits some of them. The repertoire holds approximately 4,000 clones, roughly two thirds seen once, with 10% to 15% in the top ten. Tumor samples were taken before definitive surgery or chemotherapy. Sequencing used tumor tissue. These receptors were collected from a human donor with high-grade serous ovarian cancer.

The J gene is TRBJ2-3, the V gene TRBV7-6; D is tentatively TRBD1 or TRBD2 (6 bases each). Looked up from germline, CDR1 is SGHVS and CDR2 is FNYEAQ. CDR3 length: 17 amino acids. Trimming pared 1 base from V and 0 bases from J, leaving 14 bases between. This CDR3 is CASSLVGGSPSTDTQYF. For the CDR3, the DNA is TGTGCCAGCAGCTTAGTAGGGGGGTCTCCTAGCACAGATACGCAGTATTTT.

This clone was recorded only once. The rearrangement links TRBV11-2 to TRBJ2-2, with D maybe TRBD2 (5 bases). With 1 base removed from V and 5 bases from J, the gap between germline ends came to 11 bases. Germline loops: CDR1 SGHAT, CDR2 FQNNGV. This CDR3 is 15 amino acids long. In nucleotides, the CDR3 is TGTGCCAGCAGCTTAGGAGTCGGGGAGACCGGGGAGCTGTTTTTT. Residues: CASSLGVGETGELFF.

The chain couples TRBV9 to TRBJ1-1, with TRBD1 as a possible D gene (5 bases). The germline V gene encodes CDR1 SGDLS and CDR2 YYNGEE. The V end lost 4 bases, the J end lost 3 bases, and 10 bases lay between the germline ends. The CDR3 covers 13 residues. In DNA form, the CDR3 reads TGTGCCAGCAGCATCAGGGCAGACACTGAAGCTTTCTTT. Protein sequence: CASSIRADTEAFF.

The chain employs TRBV28 and TRBJ1-1; 7 positions agree with TRBD1. The germline V gene has CDR1 MDHEN and CDR2 SYDVKM. With V trimmed by 4 bases and J by 0 bases, 5 bases remained unmatched. The CDR3 has 15 amino acids. The CDR3 coding sequence is TGTGCCAGCAGTTCGACAGGGAGGGTGAACACTGAAGCTTTCTTT. It is translated as CASSSTGRVNTEAFF.

The V gene is TRBV18, the J gene TRBJ1-1, with no clear D. In germline, CDR1 is KGHSH, CDR2 LQKENI. This CDR3 is 16 amino acids long. Between the trimmed V and J ends, which lost 5 bases and 1 base, there was a span of 17 bases. The CDR3 sequence is CASSINPVGSNTEAFF. The DNA of the CDR3 is TGTGCCAGCTCAATCAACCCGGTTGGGTCGAACACTGAAGCTTTCTTT.

The rearrangement joins TRBV5-1 to TRBJ2-1; D not resolved. V was cut by 7 bases and J by 5 bases, with 13 bases left in between. From germline, CDR1 is SGHRS and CDR2 YFSETQ. The CDR3 sequence is 13 residues long. Here the CDR3 DNA reads TGCGCCAGCGGCAACCTAGGGAACAATGAGCAGTTCTTC. Protein: CASGNLGNNEQFF. Together with reference TRBV5-1 and TRBJ2-1, the CDR3 gives the full variable domain: KAGVTQTPRYLIKTRGQQVTLSCSPISGHRSVSWYQQTPGQGLQFLFEYFSETQRNKGNFPGRFSGRQFSNSRSEMNVSTLELGDSALYLCASGNLGNNEQFFGPGTRLTVL.

The genes are TRBV15 and TRBJ2-7; TRBD2 might be the D (6 bases). Between the trimmed V and J ends, which lost 0 bases and 5 bases, there was a span of 14 bases. The CDR3 covers 15 residues. Germline V lookup: CDR1 LNHNV, CDR2 YYDKDF (reference sequence). The CDR3 reads CATSRDPGGENEQYF. The CDR3 DNA follows: TGTGCCACCAGCAGAGATCCCGGGGGAGAAAACGAGCAGTACTTC. The full variable domain, its missing parts supplied by reference TRBV15 and TRBJ2-7, is DAMVIQNPRYQVTQFGKPVTLSCSQTLNHNVMYWYQQKSSQAPKLLFHYYDKDFNNEADTPDNFQSRRPNTSFCFLDIRSPGLGDTAMYLCATSRDPGGENEQYFGPGTRLTVT.

This clone was counted only a few times. As DNA, the CDR3 is TGTGCCAGCGCACCCGGTGTCTATAATTCACCCCTCCACTTT. Translating it yields CASAPGVYNSPLHF. V gene TRBV6-1 combines with J gene TRBJ1-6; D remains ambiguous. Germline CDR1 reads MNHNS; CDR2 reads SASEGT. The CDR3 sequence is 14 residues long. V was pared by 8 bases and J by 3 bases, with 11 bases between.

V gene TRBV18 combines with J gene TRBJ1-3, with D perhaps matching TRBD1 (5 bases). The germline V gene has CDR1 KGHSH and CDR2 LQKENI. There are 16 residues in the CDR3. The V and J ends lost 4 bases and 4 bases respectively, with 17 bases between them. The CDR3: CASSQPGYDEGNTIYF. The DNA for the CDR3 is TGTGCCAGCTCACAGCCAGGGTACGACGAGGGAAACACCATATATTTT.

This clone qualifies as medium-sized. This chain joins TRBV5-5 and TRBJ2-2; no firm D call. The V gene's germline CDR1 is SGHKS and CDR2 YYEKEE (reference sequence). The length of the CDR3 is 11 residues. Trimming took off 5 bases at V and 4 bases at J, with 3 bases between the two ends. CDR3 region: CASRRTGELFF. The CDR3 DNA is TGTGCCAGCAGACGCACCGGGGAGCTGTTTTTT. The entire variable domain, with the rest obtained from reference TRBV5-5 and TRBJ2-2, is as follows: DAGVTQSPTHLIKTRGQQVTLRCSPISGHKSVSWYQQVLGQGPQFIFQYYEKEERGRGNFPDRFSARQFPNYSSELNVNALLLGDSALYLCASRRTGELFFGEGSRLTVL.

This clone was counted between two and nine times. The J gene is TRBJ1-5, the V gene TRBV6-6, with D possibly TRBD1 on 5 matching bases. The CDR3 contains 13 residues. The ends were cut back, 2 bases at V and 4 bases at J, with 6 bases in the middle. The V gene's germline CDR1 is MNHNY and CDR2 SVGAGI (reference sequence). DNA of the CDR3: TGTGCCAGCAGTTACGGGGGAAATCAGCCCCAGCATTTT. Translated: CASSYGGNQPQHF.

This rearrangement joins TRBV5-1 to TRBJ2-6, with D possibly TRBD2 on 7 matching bases. With 0 bases removed from V and 3 bases from J, the gap between germline ends came to 10 bases. Germline V CDR1 and CDR2: SGHRS, YFSETQ. CDR3 size: 16 residues. CDR3 sequence reads: CASSLAGGLGANVLTF. CDR3 coding DNA: TGCGCCAGCAGCTTGGCCGGGGGGCTTGGGGCCAACGTCCTGACTTTC.

This clone has only a few counts. This rearrangement joins TRBV5-1 to TRBJ2-2; unclear D gene. Germline V CDR1 and CDR2: SGHRS, YFSETQ. The V end was cut by 0 bases, the J end by 2 bases, with 11 bases between. CDR3 length equals 16 residues. In DNA form, the CDR3 reads TGCGCCAGCAGCTTGGACGGAAGGCCTAACACCGGGGAGCTGTTTTTT. Encoded protein: CASSLDGRPNTGELFF.

The chain employs TRBV5-8 and TRBJ1-1; D unresolved. The CDR3 covers 12 residues. CDR1 SGHTS and CDR2 YDEGEE come from the germline V gene. Trimming took 0 bases from V and 7 from J, leaving 7 bases between them. CDR3: CASSLARNEAFF. DNA for the CDR3: TGTGCCAGCAGCTTGGCGAGAAATGAAGCTTTCTTT. Drawing the rest from reference TRBV5-8 and TRBJ1-1, the complete variable domain is EAGVTQSPTHLIKTRGQQATLRCSPISGHTSVYWYQQALGLGLQFLLWYDEGEERNRGNFPPRFSGRQFPNYSSELNVNALELEDSALYLCASSLARNEAFFGQGTRLTVV.

The chain employs TRBV10-3 and TRBJ1-2; D gene uncertain. Germline V gene data show CDR1 as ENHRY and CDR2 as SYGVKD. V lost 4 bases and J 5 bases, leaving 20 bases between the germline ends. The CDR3 runs to 16 residues. Here the CDR3 reads CAISGKMRVAAYGYTF. The CDR3 DNA reads TGTGCCATCAGTGGGAAAATGCGAGTGGCGGCTTATGGCTACACCTTC.

The gene calls are TRBV27 and TRBJ1-1; D may be TRBD1 (6 bases). The V end lost 1 base, the J end lost 5 bases, and 11 bases lay between the germline ends. Germline assignment: CDR1 MNHEY and CDR2 SMNVEV (reference sequence). CDR3 length: 14 amino acids. CDR3 coding DNA: TGTGCCAGCAGTTTATGGGGGCCGGGAACTGAAGCTTTCTTT. Its translation is CASSLWGPGTEAFF.

J is TRBJ2-1 and V is TRBV27; perhaps TRBD2 as D (5 bases). Germline V CDR1 and CDR2: MNHEY, SMNVEV (reference sequence). The CDR3 covers 19 residues. V was pared by 7 bases and J by 3 bases, with 28 bases between. In DNA form, the CDR3 reads TGTGCCAGCAAGGTGGGTCAGGCGAGGGCCGAGGGATACTACAATGAGCAGTTCTTC. This translates into CASKVGQARAEGYYNEQFF.

The chain couples TRBV29-1 to TRBJ2-7; D is ambiguous. There are 12 residues in the CDR3. Per germline, CDR1 SQVTM and CDR2 ANQGSEA. V lost 4 bases and J 1 base, leaving 8 bases between the germline ends. The CDR3 bases are TGCAGCGTTGTCGGCGGATCCTACGAGCAGTACTTC. Translating gives CSVVGGSYEQYF.

The chain is built from TRBV6-1 and TRBJ2-3; 8 nucleotides align to TRBD2. The V gene's germline CDR1 is MNHNS and CDR2 SASEGT. The CDR3 loop spans 15 amino acids. The V segment lost 3 bases and the J segment 6 bases; nucleotides outside the gene matches: 8. CDR3 DNA: TGTGCCAGCAGTGATCTCGCGGGGGGAGGGGATACGCAGTATTTT. Its translation: CASSDLAGGGDTQYF.

The chain links TRBV7-3 to TRBJ2-1; 8 bases match TRBD2. Germline V gene lookup returns CDR1 SGHTA and CDR2 FQGTGA. This CDR3 region has 17 residues. V shed 0 bases, J shed 10 bases, and the junction held 14 bases outside the gene matches. CDR3 region: CASSLTGQRGRGVEQFF. CDR3 coding DNA: TGTGCCAGCAGCTTAACGGGCCAGCGGGGGCGAGGGGTGGAGCAGTTCTTC.

The V call is TRBV4-1, the J call TRBJ1-1; a possible D gene is TRBD1 (6 bases). CDR3 length equals 17 residues. Germline V gives CDR1 MGHRA, CDR2 YSYEKL. The ends were cut back, 0 bases at V and 0 bases at J, with 14 bases in the middle. The DNA of the CDR3 is TGCGCCAGCAGCCAAGAAAGGGGGTCCAGCATGAACACTGAAGCTTTCTTT. It translates to CASSQERGSSMNTEAFF.

This chain links TRBV5-1 with TRBJ2-1; D may be TRBD2 (5 bases). The CDR3 runs to 14 residues. Germline loops: CDR1 SGHRS, CDR2 YFSETQ. V was clipped by 2 bases and J by 4 bases, with 10 bases between them. The CDR3 region is CASSLGAEYNEQFF. CDR3 DNA sequence: TGCGCCAGCAGCTTAGGAGCGGAGTACAATGAGCAGTTCTTC. Full variable domain (outside the CDR3, taken from reference TRBV5-1 and TRBJ2-1): KAGVTQTPRYLIKTRGQQVTLSCSPISGHRSVSWYQQTPGQGLQFLFEYFSETQRNKGNFPGRFSGRQFSNSRSEMNVSTLELGDSALYLCASSLGAEYNEQFFGPGTRLTVL.

This clone has a single count. The chain combines TRBV28 with TRBJ1-6, with 10 nucleotides matching TRBD1. The germline gives CDR1 MDHEN, CDR2 SYDVKM. The junction had 6 bases not matched to a gene; V was cut back by 5 bases and J by 8 bases. The CDR3 spans 15 residues. CDR3 sequence (DNA): TGTGCCAGCAGTGCCCGACAGGGGGCGGATTCACCCCTCCACTTT. Protein: CASSARQGADSPLHF. Full variable domain (rest looked up from reference TRBV28 and TRBJ1-6): DVKVTQSSRYLVKRTGEKVFLECVQDMDHENMFWYRQDPGLGLRLIYFSYDVKMKEKGDIPEGYSVSREKKERFSLILESASTNQTSMYLCASSARQGADSPLHFGNGTRLTVT.

V usage is TRBV5-4 and J usage is TRBJ2-5; D is possibly TRBD1 (6 bases). The CDR3 has 13 amino acids. Germline-derived CDR1 and CDR2 are SGHNT and YYREEE (reference sequence). Trimming took 3 bases from V and 2 from J, leaving 8 bases between them. CDR3 DNA: TGTGCCAGCAGCTCGACAGGTCAAGAGACCCAGTACTTC. This gives the protein CASSSTGQETQYF.

The chain couples TRBV2 to TRBJ2-2, with D possibly matching TRBD1 (6 bases). There are 15 residues in the CDR3. Germline V gives CDR1 SNHLY, CDR2 FYNNEI. V was pared by 6 bases and J by 2 bases, with 13 bases between. CDR3 in amino acids: CASSADRSNTGELFF. In DNA form, the CDR3 reads TGTGCCAGCAGCGCTGACAGGTCCAACACCGGGGAGCTGTTTTTT.

The chain employs TRBV30 and TRBJ2-1; 11 bases agree with TRBD2. This CDR3 is 17 amino acids long. V dropped 3 bases and J dropped 5; count of bases not matched to a gene: 12. CDR1 GTSNPN and CDR2 SVGIG come from the germline V gene (reference sequence). CDR3 loop: CAWRRSASGGRHNEQFF. The CDR3 DNA is TGTGCCTGGAGAAGGTCGGCTAGCGGGGGGAGGCACAATGAGCAGTTCTTC.

V usage is TRBV7-9 and J usage is TRBJ1-2, with a possible D match to TRBD1 (5 bases). Germline-derived CDR1 and CDR2 are SEHNR and FQNEAQ (reference sequence). With 3 bases removed from V and 2 bases from J, the gap between germline ends came to 10 bases. The CDR3 covers 14 residues. CDR3 bases: TGTGCCAGCAGCTTTGCCGGGACCAACTATGGCTACACCTTC. Amino acid sequence: CASSFAGTNYGYTF.

This chain connects TRBV18 to TRBJ2-5; 10 positions agree with TRBD2. Trimming removed 3 bases from V and 1 base from J; junction bases left unmatched: 2. This CDR3 comprises 15 residues. Germline V lookup: CDR1 KGHSH, CDR2 LQKENI. CDR3 sequence reads: CASSPTSGTQETQYF. In nucleotides, the CDR3 is TGTGCCAGCTCACCTACTAGCGGGACCCAAGAGACCCAGTACTTC.

This sequence joins TRBV19 and TRBJ2-7, with 11 bases matching TRBD2. The CDR3 has 16 amino acids. Germline V gene sequence: CDR1 LNHDA, CDR2 SQIVND (reference sequence). The V segment lost 5 bases and the J segment 5 bases; nucleotides outside the gene matches: 11. The CDR3 loop reads CASSPTPSGGSHEQYF. The DNA of the CDR3 is TGTGCCAGTAGTCCAACCCCTAGCGGGGGGTCTCACGAGCAGTACTTC.

The gene calls are TRBV5-1 and TRBJ2-5, with D possibly called TRBD1 or TRBD2 (5 bases each). Trimming took 2 bases from V and 5 from J, leaving 13 bases between them. The CDR3 runs to 14 residues. In germline, CDR1 is SGHRS, CDR2 YFSETQ. CDR3 nucleotide sequence: TGCGCCAGCAGCTTTGGGAGACAGTTGGAGACCCAGTACTTC. Its translation is CASSFGRQLETQYF.